Below are 7 T cell receptor beta chains sequenced from a single sample in a study of blood T cell repertoires in COVID-19 (TCRdb year 2020). Libraries were built with the immunoSEQ multiplex PCR assay. The table was pulled from immuneACCESS by TCRdb, which kept in-frame rearrangements only. Such tables lose some clones; where checked, under half of the loss comes from unresolved V genes, and the rest has no known cause. Across this sample there are about 260,000 clones, with around 90% seen only once. The top ten clones comprise under 3.5% of the sample. The specimen was PBMCs or T cells enriched from blood (not recorded which). All receptors come from a woman in her forties or fifties who had recovered from COVID-19.

The rearrangement joins TRBV7-9 to TRBJ1-5; no reliable D call. CDR3 size: 13 residues. Germline CDR1 and CDR2: SEHNR and FQNEAQ (reference sequence). The V end lost 2 bases, the J end lost 4 bases, and 6 bases lay between the germline ends. The CDR3 nucleotides are TGTGCCAGCAGCTTACGAGGGAATCAGCCCCAGCATTTT. Protein: CASSLRGNQPQHF.

This clone occurred once. This sequence joins TRBV24-1 and TRBJ2-2; 7 nucleotides line up with TRBD1. This CDR3 contains 16 residues. The junction had 10 bases not matched to a gene; V was cut back by 3 bases and J by 7 bases. From germline, CDR1 is KGHDR and CDR2 SFDVKD. The CDR3 DNA reads TGTGCCACCAGTGATCCTAGACAGGGAATGGGCGGGGAGCTGTTTTTT. Protein product: CATSDPRQGMGGELFF.

This chain joins TRBV30 and TRBJ1-3; no clear D gene. The germline gives CDR1 GTSNPN, CDR2 SVGIG (reference sequence). The CDR3 consists of 14 residues. V lost 4 bases, J lost 0 bases, and 10 bases lay in between. The CDR3: CAWNPWSSGNTIYF. The CDR3 DNA follows: TGTGCCTGGAATCCATGGAGCTCTGGAAACACCATATATTTT. The full variable domain, in which reference TRBV30 and TRBJ1-3 provide the parts outside the CDR3, is SQTIHQWPATLVQPVGSPLSLECTVEGTSNPNLYWYRQAAGRGLQLLFYSVGIGQISSEVPQNLSASRPQDRQFILSSKKLLLSDSGFYLCAWNPWSSGNTIYFGEGSWLTVV.

The chain combines TRBV3-1 (or the pseudogene TRBV3-2) with TRBJ2-2; 7 nucleotides agree with TRBD1. Germline V gives CDR1 LGHDT, CDR2 YNNKEL (reference sequence). The CDR3 has 14 residues. V lost 4 bases, J lost 6 bases, and 5 bases stayed unmatched. CDR3 protein: CASSPRTGAGELFF. CDR3 sequence (DNA): TGTGCCAGCAGCCCACGAACAGGGGCCGGGGAGCTGTTTTTT.

This rearrangement joins TRBV7-2 to TRBJ1-5, with 11 nucleotides matching TRBD1. Unmatched junction bases numbered 3, after V lost 2 bases and J lost 6 bases. This CDR3 is 15 amino acids long. In germline, CDR1 is SGHTA, CDR2 FQGNSA. The CDR3 sequence is CASSLYGQGAQPQHF. CDR3 nucleotides: TGTGCCAGCAGCTTATACGGACAGGGGGCTCAGCCCCAGCATTTT.

The V gene is TRBV10-2, the J gene TRBJ2-3; TRBD2 might be the D (6 bases). Trimming pared 0 bases from V and 6 bases from J, leaving 13 bases between. The CDR3 has 15 residues. Per the germline V gene, CDR1 is WSHSY and CDR2 is SAAADI. CDR3 bases: TGCGCCAGCAGTGAGTCGTGGCCTGGGAGGGATACGCAGTATTTT. Amino acids: CASSESWPGRDTQYF.

The V gene is TRBV15, the J gene TRBJ2-1; the match to TRBD2 covers 11 bases. The CDR3 spans 15 residues. Germline V gene sequence: CDR1 LNHNV, CDR2 YYDKDF (reference sequence). The trim removed 0 bases at V and 10 bases at J, leaving 5 bases unmatched. The CDR3 here is CATSRELAGAGEQFF. The CDR3 nucleotides read TGTGCCACCAGCAGAGAACTAGCGGGAGCCGGCGAGCAGTTCTTC.